The rows below give T cell receptor beta chains drawn from one sample of a study of OX40 agonist ivuxolimab in advanced cancers. The repertoire was sequenced with immunoSEQ multiplex PCR; TCRdb's copy has only in-frame clones and lacks some. The repertoire consists of roughly 80,000 clones, with less than 90% occurring once and the leading ten covering 0.5% to 0.8%. The sequenced sample was CD4+ or CD8+ T cells sorted from blood, obtained in a trial of the OX40 agonist ivuxolimab. The receptors here all came from an adult with an advanced solid tumor such as melanoma, head and neck, liver or kidney cancer. Both conserved end residues are part of each CDR3. D genes are given only for firm matches. Expanded clones are given a class, and other clones once, few, many or no size at all.

d_gene,j_gene,len,abundance,v_gene,CDR3aa,CDR3nt
-,TRBJ1-2,11,-,TRBV19,CASSDYYGYTF,TGTGCCAGTTCTGACTACTATGGCTACACCTTC
-,TRBJ1-2,13,once,TRBV10-3,CAIAQGGDGGYTF,TGTGCCATCGCCCAGGGAGGGGATGGTGGCTACACCTTC
-,TRBJ1-6,14,-,TRBV4-1,CASSYRVGGSPLHF,TGCGCCAGCAGCTACAGGGTGGGGGGTTCACCCCTCCACTTT
-,TRBJ2-3,15,-,TRBV5-1,CASRRGGPYTDTQYF,TGCGCCAGCCGCCGCGGGGGCCCGTACACAGATACGCAGTATTTT
-,TRBJ2-5,13,-,TRBV19,CASSIQGQETQYF,TGTGCCAGTAGTATACAAGGACAAGAGACCCAGTACTTC
TRBD1,TRBJ1-1,14,-,TRBV11-2,CASTSGTGNTEAFF,TGTGCCAGCACTTCCGGGACAGGTAACACTGAAGCTTTCTTT
-,TRBJ1-5,13,few,TRBV2,CASKPQGNQPQHF,TGTGCCAGCAAGCCGCAGGGGAATCAGCCCCAGCATTTT
-,TRBJ1-6,16,-,TRBV7-8,CASSLGEEGFNSPLHF,TGTGCCAGCAGCTTAGGGGAAGAGGGCTTTAATTCACCCCTCCACTTT
-,TRBJ1-1,12,many,TRBV30,CAWSVRVGPAFF,TGTGCCTGGAGTGTACGGGTTGGTCCAGCTTTCTTT
-,TRBJ1-1,16,-,TRBV4-2,CASSLVEGRMNTEAFF,TGTGCCAGCAGCCTAGTAGAGGGACGGATGAACACTGAAGCTTTCTTT
-,TRBJ1-2,15,few,TRBV18,CASSPDMAGLGGYTF,TGTGCCAGCTCACCAGATATGGCAGGATTAGGTGGCTACACCTTC
-,TRBJ1-2,15,-,TRBV6-5,CASSYTNSGNDGYTF,TGTGCCAGCAGTTACACGAATTCAGGGAATGATGGCTACACCTTC
TRBD1,TRBJ1-2,14,few,TRBV5-4,CASSLQTGGNGYTF,TGTGCCAGCAGCCTACAGACAGGGGGAAATGGCTACACCTTC
TRBD2,TRBJ2-7,16,-,TRBV10-2,CASSPRSGGISYEQYF,TGCGCCAGCAGTCCCCGTAGCGGGGGTATTTCCTACGAGCAGTACTTC
TRBD1,TRBJ1-4,16,-,TRBV7-2,CASSSGTGRLNEKLFF,TGTGCCAGCAGCTCCGGGACAGGGAGGCTCAATGAAAAACTGTTTTTT
TRBD1,TRBJ1-2,15,-,TRBV6-1,CASSQGQLPNYGYTF,TGTGCCAGCAGCCAGGGACAGCTACCTAACTATGGCTACACCTTC
-,TRBJ1-4,15,once,TRBV19,CASTWGLGFGEKLFF,TGTGCCAGTACCTGGGGTCTGGGTTTTGGTGAAAAACTGTTTTTT
-,TRBJ1-2,13,-,TRBV30,CAWSVQGVSGYTF,TGTGCCTGGAGTGTACAAGGGGTCTCTGGCTACACCTTC
TRBD2,TRBJ2-3,14,-,TRBV2,CASRASGAGDTQYF,TGTGCCAGCAGGGCTAGCGGGGCGGGAGATACGCAGTATTTT
-,TRBJ1-3,15,few,TRBV7-2,CASSSAGIEGNTIYF,TGTGCCAGCAGCTCAGCGGGGATTGAAGGAAACACCATATATTTT
TRBD2,TRBJ2-5,15,-,TRBV19,CASSISRGGLETQYF,TGTGCCAGTAGTATTTCGCGGGGGGGTTTGGAGACCCAGTACTTC
-,TRBJ2-3,12,-,TRBV18,CASSSFQDTQYF,TGTGCCAGCTCATCCTTTCAGGATACGCAGTATTTT
-,TRBJ1-4,13,-,TRBV18,CASSPSFNEKLFF,TGTGCCAGCTCACCATCCTTCAATGAAAAACTGTTTTTT
-,TRBJ2-3,12,-,TRBV7-6,CASSFMADTQYF,TGTGCCAGCAGCTTTATGGCAGATACGCAGTATTTT
-,TRBJ2-2,17,-,TRBV11-1,CASSFMEHSLSPGELFF,TGTGCCAGCAGCTTTATGGAGCATAGCCTGTCGCCCGGGGAGCTGTTTTTT
TRBD2,TRBJ2-3,14,-,TRBV9,CASSASEGGDTQYF,TGTGCCAGCAGCGCCTCAGAGGGAGGGGATACGCAGTATTTT
-,TRBJ2-1,12,-,TRBV10-3,CATQSSYNEQFF,TGTGCCACACAGAGCTCCTACAATGAGCAGTTCTTC
-,TRBJ1-2,16,-,TRBV7-8,CASSLEGRRANYGYTF,TGTGCCAGCAGCTTAGAGGGACGGAGAGCTAACTATGGCTACACCTTC
TRBD1,TRBJ2-6,16,-,TRBV7-2,CASSLGGGAGANVLTF,TGTGCCAGCAGCTTAGGAGGGGGCGCTGGGGCCAACGTCCTGACTTTC
TRBD1,TRBJ2-1,13,-,TRBV19,CATRDRPGDEQFF,TGTGCCACAAGGGACAGGCCTGGCGATGAGCAGTTCTTC
-,TRBJ2-7,15,-,TRBV18,CASSPAGARNYEQYF,TGTGCCAGCTCACCTGCCGGGGCCCGGAACTACGAGCAGTACTTC
TRBD2,TRBJ2-1,17,-,TRBV5-5,CASSDGLAGGFYNEQFF,TGTGCCAGCAGCGACGGACTAGCGGGGGGCTTTTACAATGAGCAGTTCTTC
TRBD1,TRBJ1-1,15,-,TRBV6-5,CASSLTGGQNTEAFF,TGTGCCAGCAGCCTAACAGGGGGTCAGAACACTGAAGCTTTCTTT
TRBD1,TRBJ2-2,16,-,TRBV6-1,CASSEVQGASTGELFF,TGTGCCAGCAGTGAAGTGCAGGGGGCATCCACCGGGGAGCTGTTTTTT
-,TRBJ1-4,18,-,TRBV4-3,CASSQESGGQDLNEKLFF,TGCGCCAGCAGCCAAGAAAGTGGGGGGCAGGACCTGAATGAAAAACTGTTTTTT
-,TRBJ1-4,15,-,TRBV4-3,CASSLKGQANEKLFF,TGCGCCAGCAGCCTTAAAGGCCAGGCAAATGAAAAACTGTTTTTT
TRBD2,TRBJ2-5,15,-,TRBV7-2,CASRNRLAGEETQYF,TGTGCCAGCAGGAATCGACTAGCGGGGGAAGAGACCCAGTACTTC
-,TRBJ2-7,9,-,TRBV23-1,CALGYEQYF,TGCGCTTTGGGCTACGAGCAGTACTTC
-,TRBJ2-2,11,-,TRBV6-5,CASRGTGELFF,TGTGCCAGCAGGGGGACTGGGGAGCTGTTTTTT
-,TRBJ2-7,16,-,TRBV19,CASSTSYDEGRYEQYF,TGTGCCAGTAGTACATCCTATGACGAGGGCCGCTACGAGCAGTACTTC
TRBD2,TRBJ2-3,16,-,TRBV4-3,CASSQEGRGGSDTQYF,TGCGCCAGCAGCCAAGAGGGGCGGGGGGGGTCAGATACGCAGTATTTT
TRBD1,TRBJ1-4,14,-,TRBV6-1,CASSDQQGNEKLFF,TGTGCCAGCAGTGATCAACAGGGGAATGAAAAACTGTTTTTT
-,TRBJ1-4,12,-,TRBV4-1,CASSQEPEKLFF,TGCGCCAGCAGCCAAGAACCCGAAAAACTGTTTTTT
-,TRBJ1-2,14,-,TRBV6-5,CASSYLGITYGYTF,TGTGCCAGCAGTTACTTAGGCATAACCTATGGCTACACCTTC
TRBD1,TRBJ1-2,17,-,TRBV4-1,CASSQLLTGTGQGGYTF,TGCGCCAGCAGCCAACTACTAACCGGGACAGGGCAGGGTGGCTACACCTTC